This is a list of T cell receptor beta chains from one sample in a study of cytomegalovirus exposure and HLA in healthy donors. The repertoire was sequenced with immunoSEQ multiplex PCR; TCRdb's copy has only in-frame clones and lacks some. The sample includes around 140,000 clones, less than 80% of them seen just once. Sequenced: PBMCs. These receptors were taken from a man in his forties or fifties in good health and CMV-seropositive. CDR3s include the opening cysteine and the closing phenylalanine or tryptophan. Each record gives: V gene, D gene, clone size, J gene, CDR3 DNA, CDR3 protein. The D gene is left open where the match is weak. Clone size is given for some rows only: seen once, a few or many times, or a class if the clone is expanded.

TRBV19	NA	NA	TRBJ2-3	TGTGCCAGTAGTACCGACATGGGCACAGATACGCAGTATTTT	CASSTDMGTDTQYF
TRBV6-4	NA	NA	TRBJ2-3	TGTGCCCGCAGTGGGGGCCCGGCAGATACGCAGTATTTT	CARSGGPADTQYF
TRBV5-1	TRBD1	NA	TRBJ1-1	TGCGCCAGCAGCCCACAGGGGTTACCAAACACTGAAGCTTTCTTT	CASSPQGLPNTEAFF
TRBV2	NA	NA	TRBJ1-2	NA	CASILDTGGYTF
TRBV7-6	NA	NA	TRBJ2-3	TGTGCCAGCAATGAGGAGGGGGCTAGCACAGATACGCAGTATTTT	CASNEEGASTDTQYF
TRBV6-6	NA	NA	TRBJ2-5	TGTGCCAGTTCCCCAGAGGGAGCGGGTGGAGAGACCCAGTACTTC	CASSPEGAGGETQYF
TRBV6-4	TRBD1	NA	TRBJ2-2	TGTGCCAGCAGTGACTCGAAGACAGGGGCGACCGGGGAGCTGTTTTTT	CASSDSKTGATGELFF
TRBV9	TRBD1	NA	TRBJ1-1	TGTGCCAGCAGCGTATCGGCTCCAGGGGGCATCACTGAAGCTTTCTTT	CASSVSAPGGITEAFF
TRBV27	NA	NA	TRBJ2-7	TGTGCCAGCAGTTTAGGTCCCAGCGGCTCCTACGAGCAGTACTTC	CASSLGPSGSYEQYF
TRBV2	NA	NA	TRBJ2-1	TGTGCCAGCAGCCTAACGACAGGAGGCCTAAACAATGAGCAGTTCTTC	CASSLTTGGLNNEQFF
TRBV12-5	NA	NA	TRBJ2-5	TGTGCTAGTGGCCAGGGACTCCAAGAGACCCAGTACTTC	CASGQGLQETQYF
TRBV2	TRBD2	NA	TRBJ2-1	TGTGCCAGCTCGAGCGGGGGGCCCTACAATGAGCAGTTCTTC	CASSSGGPYNEQFF
TRBV21-1	NA	NA	TRBJ1-3	TGTGCCAGCAGCCTGACGGGGGGAAGCTCTGGAAACACCATATATTTT	CASSLTGGSSGNTIYF
TRBV6-6	NA	many	TRBJ1-2	TGTGCCAGCAGCCTACAGGTTTCTCACCCTCCGAACTTC	CASSLQVSHPPNF
TRBV10-3	NA	NA	TRBJ1-2	TGTGCCATCAGCCTCTCCGGGCAGGGTCATGGCTACACCTTC	CAISLSGQGHGYTF
TRBV9	NA	NA	TRBJ2-1	TGTGCCAGCAGCGTAGTTAGCGCGGCCAATGAGCAGTTCTTC	CASSVVSAANEQFF
TRBV15	TRBD1	NA	TRBJ1-1	TGTGCCACCAGCAGTACTAATTCGGACAGGGGGAGGACTGAAGCTTTCTTT	CATSSTNSDRGRTEAFF
TRBV25-1	TRBD1	NA	TRBJ1-1	TGTGCCAGCAGAGGGACAGCTAAAATCACTGAAGCTTTCTTT	CASRGTAKITEAFF
TRBV4-1	TRBD1	NA	TRBJ1-1	TGCGCCAGCAGCCTCGGGACAGGGGTTACTGAAGCTTTCTTT	CASSLGTGVTEAFF
TRBV10-3	NA	NA	TRBJ2-3	TGTGCCAACTCCCTCCGGGGGGATACGCAGTATTTT	CANSLRGDTQYF
TRBV28	NA	NA	TRBJ1-4	TGTGCCAGCAGTCCCGCAGGGGTTCGCAATGAAAAACTGTTTTTT	CASSPAGVRNEKLFF
TRBV7-9	TRBD1	NA	TRBJ2-3	TGTGCCAGCAGCTCCGGGACAGGCCCGGTTACGCAGTATTTT	CASSSGTGPVTQYF